Listed below are T cell receptor beta chains from one sample, sequenced in a study of T cell responses to AZD1222 COVID-19 vaccine. This table comes from immunoSEQ multiplex PCR, and its TCRdb copy is limited to in-frame clones, with some not included. The table shows 150,000 to 200,000 clones, with about 92% occurring only once. The sample in question was peripheral blood, obtained on day 0 of AZD1222 vaccination. All receptors come from an adult in good health. CDR3s include the opening cysteine and the closing phenylalanine or tryptophan. Fields, in order: J gene, V gene, D gene, clone size, CDR3 protein, CDR3 DNA. The D gene is left open where the match is weak. Size is omitted from some rows. Given values are once, few, many or a class for expanded clones.

TRBJ2-1 | TRBV9 | TRBD2 | - | CASSGRNLAGANNEQFF | TGTGCCAGCAGCGGACGAAACTTAGCGGGGGCCAACAATGAGCAGTTCTTC
TRBJ2-7 | TRBV6-1 | - | - | CASSAGTTPQPYYEQYF | TGTGCCAGCAGTGCCGGGACAACTCCCCAGCCCTACTACGAGCAGTACTTC
TRBJ1-2 | TRBV7-9 | - | - | CASSSSTQILYTF | TGTGCCAGCAGCTCGTCCACCCAAATTTTATACACCTTC
TRBJ1-2 | TRBV19 | TRBD1 | once | CASHGTVSVYGYTF | TGTGCCAGCCACGGGACAGTTTCAGTCTATGGCTACACCTTC
TRBJ1-1 | TRBV10-3 | - | - | CAISPWEGNTEAFF | TGTGCCATCAGTCCCTGGGAGGGGAACACTGAAGCTTTCTTT
TRBJ2-2 | TRBV10-3 | - | - | CAISVQGDPGELFF | TGTGCCATCAGTGTCCAGGGCGATCCCGGGGAGCTGTTTTTT
TRBJ1-6 | TRBV5-8 | TRBD1 | - | CASTQGQSYSPLHF | TGTGCCAGCACGCAGGGACAGAGTTATTCACCCCTCCACTTT
TRBJ2-7 | TRBV20-1 | TRBD2 | - | CSASLAGGGSYEQYF | TGCAGTGCTAGTCTAGCGGGGGGGGGCTCCTACGAGCAGTACTTC
TRBJ2-1 | TRBV2 | TRBD2 | - | CASSDWASGDNEQFF | TGTGCCAGCAGTGATTGGGCTAGCGGGGACAATGAGCAGTTCTTC
TRBJ1-6 | TRBV7-2 | - | - | CASGPSGIDSPLHF | TGTGCCAGCGGCCCTTCGGGTATCGATTCACCCCTCCACTTT
TRBJ1-3 | TRBV4-1 | TRBD1 | - | CASSQPRTGVNTIYF | TGCGCCAGCAGCCAACCTCGGACAGGGGTAAACACCATATATTTT
TRBJ1-3 | TRBV7-9 | - | - | CASSLLGPGSSTIYF | TGTGCCAGCAGCTTATTGGGACCGGGATCCTCCACCATATATTTT
TRBJ2-7 | TRBV19 | - | - | CASSAVEGLDYEQYF | TGTGCCAGTTCCGCGGTGGAGGGGTTAGACTACGAGCAGTACTTC
TRBJ2-2 | TRBV19 | - | - | CASTTRAGYTGELFF | TGTGCCAGTACCACAAGGGCAGGGTACACCGGGGAGCTGTTTTTT
TRBJ1-5 | TRBV6-1 | - | once | CASSDPKFLGHNQPQHF | TGTGCCAGCAGTGACCCGAAATTCCTAGGGCATAATCAGCCCCAGCATTTT
TRBJ1-2 | TRBV19 | - | - | CASSIDPLGGYTF | TGTGCCAGTAGTATAGACCCCCTTGGAGGCTACACCTTC
TRBJ1-5 | TRBV6-6 | TRBD1 | - | CASSHGQVDLSNQPQHF | TGTGCCAGCAGTCACGGACAGGTGGACCTTAGCAATCAGCCCCAGCATTTT
TRBJ2-2 | TRBV4-2 | - | - | CASSQPRLGSTGELFF | TGTGCCAGCAGCCAGCCCAGGTTGGGGTCCACCGGGGAGCTGTTTTTT
TRBJ1-5 | TRBV6-5 | - | - | CASSSTVDQPQHF | TGTGCCAGCAGTAGCACGGTAGATCAGCCCCAGCATTTT
TRBJ2-3 | TRBV6-1 | - | - | CASSVGGDSLLTDTQYF | TGTGCCAGCAGTGTTGGGGGGGACAGCCTCCTCACAGATACGCAGTATTTT
TRBJ1-6 | TRBV9 | TRBD1 | - | CASSVTGTGLSNSPLHF | TGTGCCAGCAGCGTAACCGGGACAGGTCTTTCAAATTCACCCCTCCACTTT
TRBJ1-1 | TRBV4-1 | - | - | CASSQLQGITEAFF | TGCGCCAGCAGCCAGCTACAGGGTATCACTGAAGCTTTCTTT